Shown below are 14 T cell receptor beta chains from a single sample sequenced in a study of T cells after yellow fever vaccination (dated by TCRdb to between 2019 and 2020). Read against the paper, the sample's treatment or condition label means: live attenuated yellow fever vaccine strain. The library was produced with 5' RACE. Sequencing took place on an Illumina NovaSeq 6000. The public reads were run again by TCRdb, first through fastp at Q25 and then through MiXCR, and only productive beta chains were kept. CDR3 protein sequences are deduplicated, and each keeps its most common genes and DNA. This sample lists about 340,000 distinct CDR3 sequences; almost 4% were detected once. The top ten clones comprise roughly a quarter of the sample. Sequences were derived from PBMCs, sampled 5 days after the yellow fever booster vaccination. Receptors were obtained from a young man who received the YFV17D yellow fever vaccine.

At least ten counts were recorded for this clonotype. The chain has TRBV14 and TRBJ1-6; D is possibly TRBD1 (6 bases). In germline, CDR1 is SGHDN, CDR2 FVKESK. V lost 6 bases and J 9 bases, leaving 15 bases between the germline ends. There are 14 residues in the CDR3. DNA for the CDR3: TGTGCCAGCAGTCCGGGCAGGGGAGCTTCACCCCTCCACTTT. Amino acids: CASSPGRGASPLHF.

The chain combines TRBV4-1 with TRBJ2-3, with D possibly matching TRBD1 (6 bases). Trimming shortened V by 4 bases and J by 0 bases, and 8 bases separated the two germline ends. Germline CDR1 reads MGHRA; CDR2 reads YSYEKL. The CDR3 is made up of 14 amino acids. The CDR3, as DNA: TGCGCCAGCAGCCTGGGACATAGCACAGATACGCAGTATTTT. Translating gives CASSLGHSTDTQYF.

This clonotype was recorded many times. The chain couples TRBV5-1 to TRBJ2-1; D remains ambiguous. The CDR3 sequence is 16 residues long. Trimming cost V 4 bases and J 0 bases, with 14 bases left between them. From germline, CDR1 is SGHRS and CDR2 YFSETQ. CDR3: CASSGLAASSYNEQFF. The CDR3 DNA sequence: TGCGCCAGCAGCGGGCTCGCGGCAAGCTCCTACAATGAGCAGTTCTTC. Based on the CDR3 plus reference TRBV5-1 and TRBJ2-1, the full variable domain is KAGVTQTPRYLIKTRGQQVTLSCSPISGHRSVSWYQQTPGQGLQFLFEYFSETQRNKGNFPGRFSGRQFSNSRSEMNVSTLELGDSALYLCASSGLAASSYNEQFFGPGTRLTVL.

The chain couples TRBV2 to TRBJ2-1; D call uncertain. This CDR3 has 12 amino acids. Trimming took off 6 bases at V and 10 bases at J, with 13 bases between the two ends. CDR1 and CDR2 (germline): SNHLY, FYNNEI. Written as DNA, the CDR3 is TGTGCCAGCAGAGGAGTCTGGAACGAGCAGTTCTTC. Protein: CASRGVWNEQFF.

A few counts support this clonotype. The chain is built from TRBV7-9 and TRBJ2-5; TRBD1 matches 10 bases. CDR1 and CDR2 from the germline V gene are SEHNR and FQNEAQ (reference sequence). Unmatched junction bases numbered 8, after V lost 5 bases and J lost 5 bases. The CDR3 has 15 amino acids. This CDR3 is CASSPGTGEFETQYF. CDR3 in DNA: TGTGCCAGCAGCCCCGGGACAGGGGAATTCGAGACCCAGTACTTC. The whole variable domain, remainder taken from reference TRBV7-9 and TRBJ2-5, is DTGVSQNPRHKITKRGQNVTFRCDPISEHNRLYWYRQTLGQGPEFLTYFQNEAQLEKSRLLSDRFSAERPKGSFSTLEIQRTEQGDSAMYLCASSPGTGEFETQYFGPGTRLLVL.

The table lists this clonotype with many counts. J is TRBJ1-1 and V is TRBV12-3 or TRBV12-4; possible D gene TRBD1, 5 bases. Trimming pared 5 bases from V and 10 bases from J, leaving 14 bases between. The CDR3 is made up of 12 amino acids. Here the CDR3 reads CASSPPGISAFF. As DNA, the CDR3 is TGTGCCAGCAGTCCCCCAGGGATCTCAGCTTTCTTT.

This clonotype was observed a few times. V is TRBV5-6 and J is TRBJ1-4; D unresolved. Germline V lookup: CDR1 SGHDT, CDR2 YYEEEE. The V end lost 2 bases, the J end lost 13 bases, and 12 bases lay between the germline ends. The CDR3 spans 12 residues. As DNA, the CDR3 is TGTGCCAGCAGCTTCTCAGGAGGTGTACTGTTTTTT. Protein sequence: CASSFSGGVLFF.

The CDR3 reads CASSAPPMSNEKLFF. CDR3 nucleotides: TGTGCCAGCAGCGCTCCCCCTATGTCTAATGAAAAACTGTTTTTT. This sequence joins TRBV7-9 and TRBJ1-4; no clear D. V was clipped by 5 bases and J by 3 bases, with 13 bases between them. The CDR3 sequence is 15 residues long. Germline V gene lookup returns CDR1 SEHNR and CDR2 FQNEAQ (reference sequence).

This clonotype came up a few times. The V gene is TRBV5-4, the J gene TRBJ1-6; D unresolved. Germline V lookup: CDR1 SGHNT, CDR2 YYREEE (reference sequence). V lost 1 base to trimming and J lost 9 bases, with 8 bases between them. The CDR3 is made up of 13 amino acids. In DNA form, the CDR3 reads TGTGCCAGCAGCTTGTCTGGTACTTCACCCCTCCACTTT. It codes for CASSLSGTSPLHF.

The table lists this clonotype with a few counts. This chain's CDR3 is CASSLLAGPGTGELFF. CDR3 in DNA: TGTGCCAGCAGTTTACTAGCGGGCCCGGGGACCGGGGAGCTGTTTTTT. V gene TRBV27 combines with J gene TRBJ2-2, with 8 bases lining up with TRBD2. The V segment lost 2 bases and the J segment 5 bases; nucleotides outside the gene matches: 7. CDR3 length: 16 residues. Germline CDR1 MNHEY, CDR2 SMNVEV (reference sequence).

The V and J genes are TRBV7-8 and TRBJ2-1; no clear D. CDR1 is SGHVS, CDR2 FQNEAQ, per germline. The CDR3 extends over 11 amino acids. Trimming removed 5 bases at V and 8 bases at J, with 7 bases between. The CDR3 sequence: CASSLIDEQFF. DNA for the CDR3: TGTGCCAGCAGCCTAATCGATGAGCAGTTCTTC.

This clonotype occurred many times. The chain uses TRBV5-1 and TRBJ2-5, with 8 bases aligning to TRBD2. This CDR3 has 15 amino acids. Germline CDR1 reads SGHRS; CDR2 reads YFSETQ. Trimming removed 2 bases from V and 5 bases from J; junction bases left unmatched: 8. CDR3 residues: CASSFGGGPGETQYF. DNA of the CDR3: TGCGCCAGCAGCTTTGGCGGGGGGCCAGGTGAGACCCAGTACTTC.

The table lists this clonotype with many counts. The chain has TRBV12-3 or TRBV12-4 and TRBJ1-5, with 12 bases identical to TRBD1. This CDR3 has 15 residues. The J segment lost 7 bases and the V segment lost 1 base, leaving 2 bases of the junction unmatched. This CDR3 is CASSLEGTGGQPQHF. The CDR3 nucleotides read TGTGCCAGCAGTTTAGAGGGGACAGGGGGCCAGCCCCAGCATTTT.

The chain recombines TRBV28 with TRBJ2-7; the match to TRBD2 covers 11 bases. The CDR3 contains 14 residues. V lost 4 bases to trimming and J lost 4 bases; unmatched junction nucleotides: 3. Germline V gives CDR1 MDHEN, CDR2 SYDVKM. The CDR3 DNA reads as TGTGCCAGCAGTTCCGGACTAGCGGGTTACGAGCAGTACGTC. Amino acids: CASSSGLAGYEQYV.